Given below is one T cell receptor beta chain in context. This sample stems from a study of blood T cell repertoires in COVID-19. The ends were cut back, 1 base at V and 7 bases at J, with 8 bases in the middle. The germline V gene encodes CDR1 MNHEY and CDR2 SVGAGI. The length of the CDR3 is 12 residues. Sequenced by immunoSEQ multiplex PCR; TCRdb stores in-frame clones only, minus some. The sample contains 250,000 to 350,000 clones, roughly 90% of which appear only once. The specimen sequenced was peripheral blood. The receptor was isolated from a man younger than 30 who had recovered from COVID-19. The V call is TRBV6-5, the J call TRBJ2-7, with a tentative D call TRBD2 (6 bases). CDR3 nucleotide sequence: TGTGCCAGCAGTTACTTGGGGGGTGAGCAGTACTTC. It specifies CASSYLGGEQYF.